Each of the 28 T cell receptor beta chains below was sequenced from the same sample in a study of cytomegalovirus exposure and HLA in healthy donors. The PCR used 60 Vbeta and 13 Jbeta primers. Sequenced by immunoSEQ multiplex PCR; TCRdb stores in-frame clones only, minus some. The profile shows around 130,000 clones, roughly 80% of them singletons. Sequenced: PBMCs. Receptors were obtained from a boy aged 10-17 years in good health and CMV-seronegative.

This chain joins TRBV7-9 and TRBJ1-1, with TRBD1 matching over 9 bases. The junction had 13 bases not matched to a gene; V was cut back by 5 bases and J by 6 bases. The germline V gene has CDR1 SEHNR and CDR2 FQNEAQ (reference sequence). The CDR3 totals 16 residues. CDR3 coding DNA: TGTGCCAGCAGCAATCCGGGACAGGGAGATTGGTCTGAAGCTTTCTTT. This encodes CASSNPGQGDWSEAFF.

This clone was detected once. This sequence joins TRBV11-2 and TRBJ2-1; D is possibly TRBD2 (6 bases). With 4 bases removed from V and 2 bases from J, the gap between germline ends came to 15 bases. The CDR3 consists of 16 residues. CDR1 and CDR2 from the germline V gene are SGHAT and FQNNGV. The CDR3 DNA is TGTGCCAGCAGCTCCCCCCGGGGGAGAGCCTACAATGAGCAGTTCTTC. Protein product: CASSSPRGRAYNEQFF.

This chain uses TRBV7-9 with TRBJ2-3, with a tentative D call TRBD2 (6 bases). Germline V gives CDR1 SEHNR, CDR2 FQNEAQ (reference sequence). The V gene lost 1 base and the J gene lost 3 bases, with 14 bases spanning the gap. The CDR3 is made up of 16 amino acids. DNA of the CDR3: TGTGCCAGCAGCTTAGTATTGGGAGGTGGTACAGATACGCAGTATTTT. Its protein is CASSLVLGGGTDTQYF.

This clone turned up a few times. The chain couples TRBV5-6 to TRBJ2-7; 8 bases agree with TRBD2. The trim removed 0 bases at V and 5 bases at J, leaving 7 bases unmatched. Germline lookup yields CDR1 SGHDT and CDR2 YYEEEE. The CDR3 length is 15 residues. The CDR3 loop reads CASSLVRAGAHEQYF. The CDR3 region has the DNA TGTGCCAGCAGCTTGGTCCGAGCGGGAGCCCACGAGCAGTACTTC.

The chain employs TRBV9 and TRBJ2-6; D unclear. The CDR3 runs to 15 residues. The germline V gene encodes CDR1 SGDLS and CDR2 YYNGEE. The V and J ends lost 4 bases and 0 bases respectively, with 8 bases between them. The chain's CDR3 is CASSLARSGANVLTF. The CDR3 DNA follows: TGTGCCAGCAGCTTGGCCCGCTCTGGGGCCAACGTCCTGACTTTC.

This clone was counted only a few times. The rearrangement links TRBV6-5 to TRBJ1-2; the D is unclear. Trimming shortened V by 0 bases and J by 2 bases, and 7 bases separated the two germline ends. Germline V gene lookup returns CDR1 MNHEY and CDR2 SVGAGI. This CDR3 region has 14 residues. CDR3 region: CASSYSGRNYGYTF. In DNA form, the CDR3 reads TGTGCCAGCAGTTACTCGGGCAGAAACTATGGCTACACCTTC.

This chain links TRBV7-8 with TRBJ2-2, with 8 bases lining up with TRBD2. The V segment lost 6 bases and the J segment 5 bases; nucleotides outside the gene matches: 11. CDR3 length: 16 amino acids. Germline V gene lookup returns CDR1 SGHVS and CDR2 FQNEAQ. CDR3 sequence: CASSLTGTSSTGELFF. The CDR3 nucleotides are TGTGCCAGCAGTCTCACCGGGACTAGTTCTACCGGGGAGCTGTTTTTT.

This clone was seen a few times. The DNA for the CDR3 is TGTGCCTGGAGCTTAGCGGGAGCTCCTCAAGAGACCCAGTACTTC. It yields the protein CAWSLAGAPQETQYF. The chain recombines TRBV30 with TRBJ2-5; TRBD2 matches at 9 bases. CDR3 length: 15 amino acids. Germline loops: CDR1 GTSNPN, CDR2 SVGIG (reference sequence). Trimming cost V 3 bases and J 2 bases; bases outside gene matches: 7.

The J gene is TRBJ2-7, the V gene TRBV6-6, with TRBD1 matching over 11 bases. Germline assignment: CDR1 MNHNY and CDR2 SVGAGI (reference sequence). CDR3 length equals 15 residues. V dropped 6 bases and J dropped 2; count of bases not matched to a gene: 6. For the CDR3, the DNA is TGTGCCAGCAGGGGGACGGGACAGGGGGCCTACGAGCAGTACTTC. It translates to CASRGTGQGAYEQYF.

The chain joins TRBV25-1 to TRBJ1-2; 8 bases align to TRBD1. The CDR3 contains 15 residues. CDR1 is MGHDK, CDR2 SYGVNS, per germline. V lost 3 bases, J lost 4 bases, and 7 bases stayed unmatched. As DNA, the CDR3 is TGTGCCAGCAGTGATTGGTTAGGACAGGGCTATGGCTACACCTTC. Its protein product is CASSDWLGQGYGYTF.

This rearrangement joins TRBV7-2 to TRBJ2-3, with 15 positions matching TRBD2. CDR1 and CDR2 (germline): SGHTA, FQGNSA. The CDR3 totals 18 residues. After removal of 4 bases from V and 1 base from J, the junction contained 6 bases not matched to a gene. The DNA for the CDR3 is TGTGCCAGCAGCTCGGGACTAGCGGGAGGTATACGCACAGATACGCAGTATTTT. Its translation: CASSSGLAGGIRTDTQYF.

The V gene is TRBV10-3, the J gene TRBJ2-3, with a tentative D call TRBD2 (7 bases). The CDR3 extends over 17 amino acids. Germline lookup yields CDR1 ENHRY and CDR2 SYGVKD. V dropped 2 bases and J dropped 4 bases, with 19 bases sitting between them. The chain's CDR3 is CAISEGGRGRVADTQYF. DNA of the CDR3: TGTGCCATCAGTGAGGGGGGGCGCGGGAGAGTCGCAGATACGCAGTATTTT.

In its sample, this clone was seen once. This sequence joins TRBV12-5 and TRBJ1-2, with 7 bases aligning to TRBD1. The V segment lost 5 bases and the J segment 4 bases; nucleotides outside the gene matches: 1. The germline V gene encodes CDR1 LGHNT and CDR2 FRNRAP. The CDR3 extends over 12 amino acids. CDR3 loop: CASGRDSYGYTF. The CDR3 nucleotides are TGTGCTAGTGGTCGGGACAGCTATGGCTACACCTTC. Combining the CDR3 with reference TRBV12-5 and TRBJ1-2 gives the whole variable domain DARVTQTPRHKVTEMGQEVTMRCQPILGHNTVFWYRQTMMQGLELLAYFRNRAPLDDSGMPKDRFSAEMPDATLATLKIQPSEPRDSAVYFCASGRDSYGYTFGSGTRLTVV.

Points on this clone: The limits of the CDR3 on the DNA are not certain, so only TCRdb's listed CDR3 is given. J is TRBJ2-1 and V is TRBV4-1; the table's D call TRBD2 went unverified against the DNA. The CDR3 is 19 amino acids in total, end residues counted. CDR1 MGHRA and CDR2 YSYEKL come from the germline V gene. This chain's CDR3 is CASSQGPFVAGGSYNEQLF.

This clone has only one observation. The CDR3 region is CAWSPHRQGLFYEQYF. The CDR3 DNA reads as TGTGCCTGGAGTCCGCACCGGCAGGGTCTATTCTACGAGCAGTACTTC. V is TRBV30 and J is TRBJ2-5, with D possibly TRBD1 on 5 matching bases. The J call may be faulty, since TRBJ2-7 better matches the DNA end. From germline, CDR1 is GTSNPN and CDR2 SVGIG (reference sequence). This CDR3 is 16 amino acids long.

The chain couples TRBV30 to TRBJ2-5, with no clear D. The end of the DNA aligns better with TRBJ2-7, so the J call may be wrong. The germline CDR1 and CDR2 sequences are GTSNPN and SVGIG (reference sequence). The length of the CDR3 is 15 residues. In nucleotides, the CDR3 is TGTGCCTGGAGTCCCTCGCACCTAGTCGGCTACGAGCAGTACTTC. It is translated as CAWSPSHLVGYEQYF.

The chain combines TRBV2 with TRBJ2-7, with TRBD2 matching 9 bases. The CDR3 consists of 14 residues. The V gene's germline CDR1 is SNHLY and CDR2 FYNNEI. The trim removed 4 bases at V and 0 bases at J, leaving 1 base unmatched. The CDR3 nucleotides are TGTGCCAGCAGTGGGGGACTAGCCTCCTACGAGCAGTACTTC. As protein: CASSGGLASYEQYF.

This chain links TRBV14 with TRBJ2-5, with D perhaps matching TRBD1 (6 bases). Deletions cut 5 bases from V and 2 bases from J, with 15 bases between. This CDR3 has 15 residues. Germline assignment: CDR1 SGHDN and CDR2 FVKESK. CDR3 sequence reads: CASSAQGLVQETQYF. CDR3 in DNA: TGTGCCAGCAGCGCACAGGGCCTGGTACAAGAGACCCAGTACTTC.

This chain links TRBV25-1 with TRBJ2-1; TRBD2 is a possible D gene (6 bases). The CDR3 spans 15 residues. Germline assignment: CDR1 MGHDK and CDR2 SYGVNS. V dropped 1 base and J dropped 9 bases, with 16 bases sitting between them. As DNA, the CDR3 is TGTGCCAGCAGTGAATGGAGGGATCAAATTCCTGAGCAGTTCTTC. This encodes CASSEWRDQIPEQFF.

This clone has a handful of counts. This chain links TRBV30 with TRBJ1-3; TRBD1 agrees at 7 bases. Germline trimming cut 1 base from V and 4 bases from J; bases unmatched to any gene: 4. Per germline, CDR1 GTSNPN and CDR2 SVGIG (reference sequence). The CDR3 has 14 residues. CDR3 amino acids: CAWSERGLGNTIYF. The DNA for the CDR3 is TGTGCCTGGAGTGAAAGGGGGCTCGGAAACACCATATATTTT.

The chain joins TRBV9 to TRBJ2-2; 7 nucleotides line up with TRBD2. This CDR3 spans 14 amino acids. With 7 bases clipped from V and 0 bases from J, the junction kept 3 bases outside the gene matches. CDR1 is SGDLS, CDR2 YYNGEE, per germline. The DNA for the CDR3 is TGTGCCAGCCAGGGACTAACGAACACCGGGGAGCTGTTTTTT. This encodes CASQGLTNTGELFF.

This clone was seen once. The CDR3, as DNA: TGTGCCTGGACTAGGGGGCAAATGGGCGGGGAGCTGTTTTTT. It codes for CAWTRGQMGGELFF. The J gene is TRBJ2-2, the V gene TRBV30; TRBD1 matches at 7 bases. Trimming took 4 bases from V and 7 from J; bases not matched to a gene: 9. Germline CDR1 and CDR2: GTSNPN and SVGIG (reference sequence). This CDR3 comprises 14 residues.

This CDR3 reads CASRRLAGGLGTDTQYF. The CDR3 DNA is TGTGCCAGCCGCAGACTAGCGGGAGGGCTAGGCACAGATACGCAGTATTTT. The chain joins TRBV5-4 to TRBJ2-3, with 14 bases matching TRBD2. Germline V gene data show CDR1 as SGHNT and CDR2 as YYREEE (reference sequence). The CDR3 contains 17 residues. V lost 7 bases and J lost 1; bases outside the gene matches: 8.

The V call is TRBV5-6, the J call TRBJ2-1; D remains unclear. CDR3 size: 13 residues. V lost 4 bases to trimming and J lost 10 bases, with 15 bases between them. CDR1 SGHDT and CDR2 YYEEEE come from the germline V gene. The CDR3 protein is CASSPNPRAEQFF. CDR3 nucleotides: TGTGCCAGCAGCCCCAACCCCCGAGCCGAGCAGTTCTTC.

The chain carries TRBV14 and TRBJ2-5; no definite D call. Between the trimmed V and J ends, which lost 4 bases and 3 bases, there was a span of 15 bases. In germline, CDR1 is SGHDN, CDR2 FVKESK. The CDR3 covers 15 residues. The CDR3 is CASSPLAGQEETQYF. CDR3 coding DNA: TGTGCCAGCAGCCCCCTGGCTGGGCAGGAAGAGACCCAGTACTTC.

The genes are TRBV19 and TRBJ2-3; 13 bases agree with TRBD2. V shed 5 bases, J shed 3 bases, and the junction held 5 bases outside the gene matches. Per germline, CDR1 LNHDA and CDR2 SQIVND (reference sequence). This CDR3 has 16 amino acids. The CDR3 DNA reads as TGTGCCAGTAGTGGGTTGGGACTAGCGGGGACAGATACGCAGTATTTT. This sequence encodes CASSGLGLAGTDTQYF.

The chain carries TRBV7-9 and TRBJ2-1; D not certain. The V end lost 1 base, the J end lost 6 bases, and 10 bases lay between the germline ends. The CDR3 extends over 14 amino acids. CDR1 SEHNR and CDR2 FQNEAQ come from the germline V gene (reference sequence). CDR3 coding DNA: TGTGCCAGCAGCTTAGTAGAACTCCCCAATGAGCAGTTCTTC. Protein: CASSLVELPNEQFF. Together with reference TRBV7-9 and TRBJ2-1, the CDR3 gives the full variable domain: DTGVSQNPRHKITKRGQNVTFRCDPISEHNRLYWYRQTLGQGPEFLTYFQNEAQLEKSRLLSDRFSAERPKGSFSTLEIQRTEQGDSAMYLCASSLVELPNEQFFGPGTRLTVL.

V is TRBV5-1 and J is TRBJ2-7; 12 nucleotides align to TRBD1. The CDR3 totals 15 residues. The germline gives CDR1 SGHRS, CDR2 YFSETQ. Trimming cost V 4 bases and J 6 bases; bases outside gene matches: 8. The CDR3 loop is CASSLAGTGGGEQYF. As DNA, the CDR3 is TGCGCCAGCAGCCTGGCCGGGACAGGGGGCGGCGAGCAGTACTTC.